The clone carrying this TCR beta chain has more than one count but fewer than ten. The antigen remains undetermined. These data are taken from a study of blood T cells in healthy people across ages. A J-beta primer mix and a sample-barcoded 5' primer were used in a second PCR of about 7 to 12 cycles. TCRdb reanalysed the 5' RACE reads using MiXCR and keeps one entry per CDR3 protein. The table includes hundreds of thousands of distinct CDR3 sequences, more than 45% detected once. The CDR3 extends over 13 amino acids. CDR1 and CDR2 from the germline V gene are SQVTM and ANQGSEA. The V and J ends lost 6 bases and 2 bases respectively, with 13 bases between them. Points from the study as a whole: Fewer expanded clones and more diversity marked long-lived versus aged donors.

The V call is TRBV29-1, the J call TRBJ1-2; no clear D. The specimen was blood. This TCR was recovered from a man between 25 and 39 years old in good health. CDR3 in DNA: TGCAGCGTCACCAGAGACCGAAACTATGGCTACACCTTC. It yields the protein CSVTRDRNYGYTF.